Shown below are 22 T cell receptor beta chains from a single sample sequenced in a study of cytomegalovirus exposure and HLA in healthy donors (dated by TCRdb to about 2017). Libraries were built with the immunoSEQ multiplex PCR assay. For the multiplex PCR, a mixture combining 60 forward primers for TCR Vbeta segments and 13 reverse primers for TCR Jbeta segments was used. TCRdb retrieved this table from immuneACCESS and kept in-frame rearrangements only. Not all clones are present; in checked studies, unresolved V genes account for under half, and no reason is known for the remainder. Here the sample has over 200,000 clones; approximately 90% occur a single time. The leading ten clones occupy about 1% of the sample. Material for sequencing was PBMCs. The receptors derive from a woman aged 18-29 years in good health and CMV-seronegative.

The genes are TRBV6-7 and TRBJ2-3; 9 nucleotides line up with TRBD2. TRBV6-7 is designated an ORF whose function remains uncertain. The CDR3 has 15 amino acids. V lost 7 bases, J lost 0 bases, and 5 bases stayed unmatched. CDR3 nucleotide sequence: TGTGCCAGCACCTCTAGCGGGGACAGCACAGATACGCAGTATTTT. It translates to CASTSSGDSTDTQYF.

Here the CDR3 reads CASSLAGGSQKLFF. The CDR3 coding sequence is TGTGCCAGCAGCTTAGCAGGGGGATCTCAGAAACTGTTTTTT. J is TRBJ1-4 and V is TRBV7-2, with D possibly TRBD1 on 6 matching bases. With 0 bases removed from V and 11 bases from J, the gap between germline ends came to 13 bases. The CDR3 consists of 14 residues. Germline lookup yields CDR1 SGHTA and CDR2 FQGNSA.

The chain uses TRBV11-3 and TRBJ2-5, with TRBD2 matching over 10 bases. The CDR3 covers 16 residues. V lost 4 bases to trimming and J lost 0 bases; unmatched junction nucleotides: 5. Germline loops: CDR1 SGHNT, CDR2 YENEEA. CDR3 in DNA: TGTGCCAGCAGCTCCGCCAGCGGGAGGGACCAAGAGACCCAGTACTTC. It encodes CASSSASGRDQETQYF.

V and J are TRBV7-2 and TRBJ1-4; a possible D gene is TRBD1 (6 bases). The CDR3 loop spans 14 amino acids. The germline V gene has CDR1 SGHTA and CDR2 FQGNSA. Trimming took 0 bases from V and 7 from J, leaving 9 bases between them. The CDR3 nucleotides are TGTGCCAGCAGCTTAGCAGCAGGGGTTGAAAAACTGTTTTTT. Translated: CASSLAAGVEKLFF.

J is TRBJ1-1 and V is TRBV10-3; D unresolved. CDR1 is ENHRY, CDR2 SYGVKD, per germline. The length of the CDR3 is 13 residues. The V end was cut by 5 bases, the J end by 2 bases, with 9 bases between. CDR3 sequence (DNA): TGTGCCATCAGTCCCGGGGTAAACACTGAAGCTTTCTTT. Translation gives CAISPGVNTEAFF.

V and J are TRBV25-1 and TRBJ2-5; 10 positions agree with TRBD2. The closer fit of TRBJ2-7 to the DNA end suggests the J call may be wrong. CDR1 and CDR2 from the germline V gene are MGHDK and SYGVNS. The CDR3 extends over 18 amino acids. In nucleotides, the CDR3 is TGTGCCAGCAGTGATGGGGGACAGCTAGCGGGAGAGGGCTACGAGCAGTACTTC. Translation: CASSDGGQLAGEGYEQYF.

The chain carries TRBV25-1 and TRBJ2-1, with TRBD1 as a possible D gene (6 bases). The V and J ends lost 1 base and 7 bases respectively, with 17 bases between them. The CDR3 has 16 residues. Per the germline V gene, CDR1 is MGHDK and CDR2 is SYGVNS. CDR3 bases: TGTGCCAGCAGTGAATTTGTTGGGGGCGGGCAAAATGAGCAGTTCTTC. Translating it yields CASSEFVGGGQNEQFF.

This chain connects TRBV4-2 to TRBJ2-7; 8 bases map to TRBD1. CDR1 and CDR2 (germline): LGHNA, YNFKEQ. Trimming at V came to 6 bases and at J to 3 bases, leaving 4 bases not matched to a gene. The CDR3 is made up of 13 amino acids. Here the CDR3 reads CASSRDRGYEQYF. The CDR3 DNA reads as TGTGCCAGCAGTCGAGACAGGGGCTACGAGCAGTACTTC.

The sample holds one count of this clone. The J gene is TRBJ2-1, the V gene TRBV18; D may be TRBD1 (5 bases). Trimming removed 0 bases from V and 0 bases from J, with 9 bases in between. The CDR3 loop spans 16 amino acids. Germline loops: CDR1 KGHSH, CDR2 LQKENI. CDR3 nucleotides: TGTGCCAGCTCACCACCTCGACAGAGCTCCTACAATGAGCAGTTCTTC. It encodes CASSPPRQSSYNEQFF.

The gene calls are TRBV11-2 and TRBJ2-2; tentative D call: TRBD1 (7 bases). Germline V gene lookup returns CDR1 SGHAT and CDR2 FQNNGV. CDR3 length: 15 amino acids. V was cut by 2 bases and J by 5 bases, with 12 bases left in between. The CDR3 here is CASSLRQGGTGELFF. CDR3 DNA sequence: TGTGCCAGCAGCTTACGACAGGGAGGAACCGGGGAGCTGTTTTTT. Using reference TRBV11-2 and TRBJ2-2 for the parts outside the CDR3, the full variable domain is EAGVAQSPRYKIIEKRQSVAFWCNPISGHATLYWYQQILGQGPKLLIQFQNNGVVDDSQLPKDRFSAERLKGVDSTLKIQPAKLEDSAVYLCASSLRQGGTGELFFGEGSRLTVL.

This clone has a single count. The chain has TRBV7-9 and TRBJ2-5; 10 bases align to TRBD1. Germline lookup yields CDR1 SEHNR and CDR2 FQNEAQ (reference sequence). After removal of 5 bases from V and 5 bases from J, the junction contained 8 bases not matched to a gene. CDR3 length: 15 amino acids. CDR3 loop: CASSPGQGSPETQYF. CDR3 in DNA: TGTGCCAGCAGCCCGGGACAGGGGAGTCCGGAGACCCAGTACTTC.

The chain uses TRBV5-4 and TRBJ2-1; 13 positions match TRBD2. The germline V gene has CDR1 SGHNT and CDR2 YYREEE (reference sequence). Trimming cost V 4 bases and J 7 bases; bases outside gene matches: 8. The CDR3 is 16 residues long. CDR3 amino acids: CASSGWTSGRNNEQFF. The CDR3 coding sequence is TGTGCCAGCAGCGGATGGACTAGCGGGAGAAATAATGAGCAGTTCTTC.

The chain uses TRBV7-9 and TRBJ2-7; 12 bases match TRBD1. V was pared by 4 bases and J by 5 bases, with 6 bases of the junction left unmatched. The V gene's germline CDR1 is SEHNR and CDR2 FQNEAQ (reference sequence). CDR3 length equals 15 residues. DNA of the CDR3: TGTGCCAGCAGCTCGGGACAGGGGGCGTTCCACGAGCAGTACTTC. This sequence encodes CASSSGQGAFHEQYF.

The chain is built from TRBV7-8 and TRBJ2-1; TRBD2 matches at 8 bases. J gave up 9 bases and V 0 bases, and 7 bases lay outside the gene matches. The CDR3 extends over 15 amino acids. The germline gives CDR1 SGHVS, CDR2 FQNEAQ. As DNA, the CDR3 is TGTGCCAGCAGCTTAGCCCCGGGAGGGGCGGGTGAGCAGTTCTTC. This encodes CASSLAPGGAGEQFF.

The rearrangement links TRBV7-2 to TRBJ1-1; unclear D gene. The CDR3 is made up of 16 amino acids. Trimming removed 1 base from V and 4 bases from J, with 16 bases in between. Germline CDR1 and CDR2: SGHTA and FQGNSA. The CDR3 spells CASSLEVRGRPTEAFF. CDR3 nucleotides: TGTGCCAGCAGCTTAGAAGTGAGAGGCAGACCCACTGAAGCTTTCTTT. The full variable domain, rest sourced from reference TRBV7-2 and TRBJ1-1, is GAGVSQSPSNKVTEKGKDVELRCDPISGHTALYWYRQSLGQGLEFLIYFQGNSAPDKSGLPSDRFSAERTGGSVSTLTIQRTQQEDSAVYLCASSLEVRGRPTEAFFGQGTRLTVV.

The chain joins TRBV4-2 to TRBJ2-1; 10 nucleotides line up with TRBD2. Germline loops: CDR1 LGHNA, CDR2 YNFKEQ. V shed 1 base and J 10 bases; nucleotides not matched to a gene: 13. The length of the CDR3 is 17 residues. CDR3 residues: CASSQGSFSSGSTEQFF. CDR3 bases: TGTGCCAGCAGCCAAGGTTCTTTTTCTAGCGGGAGCACCGAGCAGTTCTTC.

The chain carries TRBV18 and TRBJ1-5; D is unresolved. The CDR3 length is 13 residues. Trimming pared 6 bases from V and 2 bases from J, leaving 8 bases between. Germline CDR1 KGHSH, CDR2 LQKENI. The CDR3 nucleotides are TGTGCCAGCTCTTCGTGGCGCAATCAGCCCCAGCATTTT. This gives the protein CASSSWRNQPQHF.

V is TRBV7-2 and J is TRBJ2-2, with D maybe TRBD2 (6 bases). Trimming left V 2 bases short and J 5 bases short, with 15 bases between. The CDR3 totals 16 residues. The germline V gene has CDR1 SGHTA and CDR2 FQGNSA. The CDR3 spells CASSLSAGPRTGELFF. CDR3 bases: TGTGCCAGCAGCTTATCGGCGGGGCCGAGAACCGGGGAGCTGTTTTTT.

This clone was seen a few times. The chain links TRBV29-1 to TRBJ1-2; a weak D match, TRBD1 (5 bases). CDR1 SQVTM and CDR2 ANQGSEA come from the germline V gene. Trimming left V 7 bases short and J 4 bases short, with 22 bases between. The CDR3 spans 15 residues. The CDR3 DNA reads TGCAGCGGTCTACTGGGGGGGGTTCCCCCCTATGGCTACACCTTC. Protein product: CSGLLGGVPPYGYTF.

This clone showed up just once. J is TRBJ2-3 and V is TRBV9; 9 positions agree with TRBD2. Germline V gene lookup returns CDR1 SGDLS and CDR2 YYNGEE. Trimming removed 4 bases from V and 5 bases from J; junction bases left unmatched: 8. The CDR3 has 15 amino acids. Here the CDR3 DNA reads TGTGCCAGCAGCATGGCGGGAGGGTTGGGAGATACGCAGTATTTT. Residues: CASSMAGGLGDTQYF.

About this clone: At one of its ends the junction is not consistent with the germline gene, which may arise from a read error. J is TRBJ1-1 and V is TRBV4-1; D remains ambiguous. This CDR3 contains 14 residues. Germline CDR1 MGHRA, CDR2 YSYEKL. The CDR3 coding sequence is TGCGCCGGCAGCCAAGGAGACATGAACACTGAAGCTTTCTTT. Amino acid sequence: CAGSQGDMNTEAFF.

The chain carries TRBV4-3 and TRBJ1-2; 8 positions agree with TRBD1. Germline-derived CDR1 and CDR2 are LGHNA and YSLEER. V lost 4 bases to trimming and J lost 7 bases; unmatched junction nucleotides: 8. The CDR3 extends over 14 amino acids. DNA for the CDR3: TGCGCCAGCAGCCCCCGGACAGGGAACGGTGGCTACACCTTC. Translation gives CASSPRTGNGGYTF.